These 15 T cell receptor beta chains were all obtained from the same sample, sequenced in a study of T cell responses to AZD1222 COVID-19 vaccine. Measured with immunoSEQ multiplex PCR; TCRdb has only the in-frame clones, and not every one. Of roughly 190,000 clones listed, more than 90% were seen once; the top ten hold around 3.6%. Sequences were derived from peripheral blood, sampled 28 days after the second dose of the MenACWY control vaccine. These TCRs come from an adult who received the MenACWY meningococcal vaccine as a control.

V usage is TRBV18 and J usage is TRBJ1-2, with TRBD1 identical over 7 bases. This CDR3 has 13 amino acids. CDR1 and CDR2 from the germline V gene are KGHSH and LQKENI. V lost 3 bases and J lost 7; bases outside the gene matches: 5. This CDR3 is CASSPAGGVGYTF. CDR3 bases: TGTGCCAGCTCACCGGCAGGGGGGGTTGGCTACACCTTC.

The rearrangement joins TRBV7-9 to TRBJ1-2, with D possibly TRBD1 on 5 matching bases. This CDR3 is 12 amino acids long. V lost 4 bases to trimming and J lost 4 bases, with 7 bases between them. Per the germline V gene, CDR1 is SEHNR and CDR2 is FQNEAQ (reference sequence). CDR3 region: CASSSRGYGYTF. The DNA for the CDR3 is TGTGCCAGCAGCTCGAGGGGCTATGGCTACACCTTC.

The V gene is TRBV29-1, the J gene TRBJ1-1, with TRBD1 as a possible D gene (6 bases). V was cut by 4 bases and J by 2 bases, with 11 bases left in between. The CDR3 totals 13 residues. Germline loops: CDR1 SQVTM, CDR2 ANQGSEA. The CDR3 loop is CSVAAQGNTEAFF. CDR3 nucleotides: TGCAGCGTTGCGGCACAGGGTAACACTGAAGCTTTCTTT.

About this clone itself: Sequence at one end of the junction differs from germline and may be a read error. J is TRBJ1-4 and V is TRBV19; 8 positions match TRBD1. The germline V gene encodes CDR1 LNHDA and CDR2 SQIVND (reference sequence). The CDR3 loop spans 14 amino acids. The CDR3 sequence: CASSLDRGDEKLFF. The CDR3 nucleotides are TGTGCCAGTAGTCTAGACAGGGGTGATGAAAAACTGTTTTTT.

The chain's CDR3 is CASSLPLGARNRQYF. CDR3 in DNA: TGTGCCAGCAGCCTCCCCCTTGGTGCACGGAACAGGCAGTACTTC. V and J are TRBV3-1 (or the pseudogene TRBV3-2) and TRBJ2-7; D is uncertain. The CDR3 covers 15 residues. Trimming took 4 bases from V and 9 from J, leaving 22 bases between them. Germline CDR1 and CDR2: LGHDT and YNNKEL (reference sequence).

The chain couples TRBV18 to TRBJ2-1, with TRBD2 matching over 10 bases. From germline, CDR1 is KGHSH and CDR2 LQKENI. The CDR3 sequence is 14 residues long. V was pared by 7 bases and J by 8 bases, with 8 bases of the junction left unmatched. The CDR3 here is CASCSSGSSDEQFF. CDR3 coding DNA: TGTGCCAGCTGTTCTAGCGGGAGTTCAGATGAGCAGTTCTTC.

This clone appeared once. This chain uses TRBV11-3 with TRBJ2-7; 7 bases agree with TRBD1. The CDR3 is 16 amino acids. Germline CDR1 reads SGHNT; CDR2 reads YENEEA. Trimming removed 6 bases from V and 0 bases from J; junction bases left unmatched: 11. The CDR3 bases are TGTGCCAGCAGTCCGACCACCCGGGACAGCTCCTACGAGCAGTACTTC. Protein product: CASSPTTRDSSYEQYF.

V usage is TRBV5-1 and J usage is TRBJ2-1, with TRBD1 identical over 7 bases. CDR3 length equals 18 residues. In germline, CDR1 is SGHRS, CDR2 YFSETQ. V lost 0 bases and J lost 0; bases outside the gene matches: 9. CDR3 in DNA: TGCGCCAGCAGCTTGGGAGGGGGCTTGATGAGCTCCTACAATGAGCAGTTCTTC. Its protein product is CASSLGGGLMSSYNEQFF.

The J gene is TRBJ1-2, the V gene TRBV18; possible D gene TRBD1, 5 bases. This CDR3 region has 16 residues. CDR1 is KGHSH, CDR2 LQKENI, per germline. V was clipped by 5 bases and J by 0 bases, with 16 bases between them. The CDR3 region has the DNA TGTGCCAGCTCATCCCTGGGGCCAGAAGCTAACTATGGCTACACCTTC. Protein product: CASSSLGPEANYGYTF.

The gene calls are TRBV28 and TRBJ2-7; 9 nucleotides align to TRBD2. J gave up 0 bases and V 5 bases, and 8 bases lay outside the gene matches. The germline gives CDR1 MDHEN, CDR2 SYDVKM. The CDR3 is 16 residues long. The CDR3: CASSLGLAPSSYEQYF. The CDR3 nucleotides are TGTGCCAGCAGTCTCGGACTAGCGCCGAGCTCCTACGAGCAGTACTTC.

The CDR3 sequence: CASSARDSELNYGYTF. The CDR3, as DNA: TGTGCCAGCAGTGCCCGGGACAGCGAGCTTAACTATGGCTACACCTTC. V gene TRBV9 combines with J gene TRBJ1-2, with 7 bases identical to TRBD1. Germline CDR1 SGDLS, CDR2 YYNGEE. J gave up 1 base and V 5 bases, and 11 bases lay outside the gene matches. The CDR3 totals 16 residues.

The rearrangement links TRBV7-8 to TRBJ1-1, with D maybe TRBD1 (5 bases). V was trimmed by 3 bases and J by 0 bases, leaving 8 bases between them. CDR3 length equals 14 residues. The germline V gene has CDR1 SGHVS and CDR2 FQNEAQ. The CDR3 region is CASSFQGVNTEAFF. As DNA, the CDR3 is TGTGCCAGCAGCTTTCAAGGGGTGAACACTGAAGCTTTCTTT.

The rearrangement joins TRBV6-6 to TRBJ1-2; TRBD1 matches at 8 bases. Unmatched junction bases numbered 11, after V lost 11 bases and J lost 6 bases. The CDR3 loop spans 13 amino acids. In germline, CDR1 is MNHNY, CDR2 SVGAGI (reference sequence). The CDR3 DNA reads TGTGCCGCTTCCCCGGGGACAGGCAATGGCTACACCTTC. Translating gives CAASPGTGNGYTF.

The V call is TRBV15, the J call TRBJ1-3, with unresolved D. The CDR3 runs to 16 residues. The germline V gene encodes CDR1 LNHNV and CDR2 YYDKDF (reference sequence). Trimming pared 0 bases from V and 0 bases from J, leaving 9 bases between. CDR3 in amino acids: CATSRDRAASGNTIYF. DNA of the CDR3: TGTGCCACCAGCAGAGATCGCGCAGCCTCTGGAAACACCATATATTTT.

The J gene is TRBJ1-2, the V gene TRBV2; TRBD1 matches at 8 bases. The CDR3 has 13 amino acids. The germline V gene encodes CDR1 SNHLY and CDR2 FYNNEI. Germline trimming cut 8 bases from V and 6 bases from J; bases unmatched to any gene: 8. In DNA, the CDR3 is TGTGCCAGCTTTCAACAGGGGGTGGATGGCTACACCTTC. Its protein product is CASFQQGVDGYTF.